This paragraph reports one T cell receptor (beta chain). Its specificity is not known. This sample was included in a study of cytomegalovirus exposure and HLA in healthy donors. On the study more broadly: The same platform as the roughly 670 first-cohort repertoires was used for the 95 to 150 validation repertoires, a later analysis reported.

Assay: immunoSEQ multiplex PCR; the TCRdb copy retains only in-frame clones and omits some. This table holds more than 95,000 clones, 88% found once. The study's findings and limits: The study flagged fewer than 200 TCR beta chains as cytomegalovirus-associated.

V lost 7 bases, J lost 6 bases, and 23 bases lay in between. CDR1 and CDR2 from the germline V gene are SGHRS and YFSETQ. This CDR3 has 15 residues. The chain joins TRBV5-1 to TRBJ2-7; D is possibly TRBD1 (7 bases). The clonotype was recovered from a man younger than 35 in good health and CMV-seronegative. Sequencing input: PBMCs. CDR3 loop: CASGSSIGGGREQYF. As DNA, the CDR3 is TGCGCCAGCGGAAGCAGTATAGGAGGGGGCCGCGAGCAGTACTTC.